The clone carrying this T cell receptor beta chain was observed at least ten times. Germline V CDR1 and CDR2: SEHNR, FQNEAQ (reference sequence). There are 14 residues in the CDR3. Trimming left V 4 bases short and J 4 bases short, with 13 bases between. The data were obtained in a study of T-cell memory formation after mild COVID-19. Each CDR3 protein is one row after TCRdb ran MiXCR on the 5' RACE reads. The sample includes under 300,000 distinct CDR3 sequences, roughly a tenth of them seen just once. The J gene is TRBJ1-2, the V gene TRBV7-9, with D possibly being TRBD1 (5 bases). The sample taken for sequencing was PBMCs or a T cell subset sorted from them (not recorded which). The clonotype originates from a young man who had mild COVID-19 (a few samples of this study predate the infection). Cell type and time point are not known. The CDR3 DNA reads as TGTGCCAGCAGCTGGGACGGTGATTTCTATGGCTACACCTTC. It specifies CASSWDGDFYGYTF. Full variable domain (remainder filled in from reference TRBV7-9 and TRBJ1-2): DTGVSQNPRHKITKRGQNVTFRCDPISEHNRLYWYRQTLGQGPEFLTYFQNEAQLEKSRLLSDRFSAERPKGSFSTLEIQRTEQGDSAMYLCASSWDGDFYGYTFGSGTRLTVV.